This TCR beta chain was recorded in a study of T cells after yellow fever vaccination. Production of TCR cDNA was by 5'RACE template switching, which also added a universal primer site and UMIs. MiXCR, applied by TCRdb to the 5' RACE reads, yields one record per CDR3 protein. Seen here are a few hundred thousand distinct CDR3 sequences, approximately 5.2% observed once, and the top ten hold under 3.5%. The sample holds many counts of this clonotype. The antigen remains unidentified. The CDR3 totals 17 residues. Per the germline V gene, CDR1 is LGHNA and CDR2 is YSLEER. The germline V and J ends were trimmed by 0 bases and 5 bases, with 17 bases remaining between them. The study's findings and limits: A faster peak, day 5 versus 15, was reached by the weaker secondary response. Booster samples showed a return of most primary-vaccination clones (under 98% CD4, 70% to 90% CD8). Some clonotypes, a small share, were shared between CD4 and CD8 compartments.

This sample comprised CD4+ T cells sorted from PBMCs, obtained on the day of the yellow fever booster vaccination. The TCR was taken from a man in his late teens or twenties who received the YFV17D yellow fever vaccine. The chain is built from TRBV4-3 and TRBJ1-5; D is unresolved. This chain's CDR3 is CASSQDLDRHGDQPQHF. CDR3 sequence (DNA): TGCGCCAGCAGCCAAGATCTAGATCGGCACGGGGATCAGCCCCAGCATTTT.